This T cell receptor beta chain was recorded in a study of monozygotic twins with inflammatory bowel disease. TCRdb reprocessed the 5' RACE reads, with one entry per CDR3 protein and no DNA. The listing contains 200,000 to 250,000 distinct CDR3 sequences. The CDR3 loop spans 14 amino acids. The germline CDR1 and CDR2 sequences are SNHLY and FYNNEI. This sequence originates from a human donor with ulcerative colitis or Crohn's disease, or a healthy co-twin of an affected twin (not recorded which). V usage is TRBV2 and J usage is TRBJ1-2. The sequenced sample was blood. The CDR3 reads CASTEGRINYGYTF.